Shown below are 20 T cell receptor beta chains from a single sample sequenced in a study of OX40 agonist ivuxolimab in advanced cancers. Using immunoSEQ multiplex PCR, the repertoire was profiled, and TCRdb retains in-frame clones only, with some absent. The data contain tens of thousands of clones, roughly 84% of them singletons. The sample consisted of CD4+ or CD8+ T cells sorted from blood, taken in a trial of the OX40 agonist ivuxolimab. Receptors were obtained from an adult with an advanced solid tumor such as melanoma, head and neck, liver or kidney cancer.

In regard to this clone: The sample holds other DNA sequences that translate to the same CDR3. The CDR3 DNA follows: TGCGCCAGCAGCTTGGGACACGAGCAGTACTTC. Translated: CASSLGHEQYF. The rearrangement uses TRBV5-1 and TRBJ2-7; the D is unclear. The germline V and J ends were trimmed by 0 bases and 5 bases, with 3 bases remaining between them. The CDR3 is 11 amino acids. The V gene's germline CDR1 is SGHRS and CDR2 YFSETQ.

CDR3 coding DNA: TGTGCCAGCAGCTTAGAAGTGGTCTCCTACGAGCAGTACTTC. It codes for CASSLEVVSYEQYF. This chain links TRBV11-1 with TRBJ2-7; D call uncertain. Germline V lookup: CDR1 SGHAT, CDR2 FQDESV (reference sequence). CDR3 length: 14 amino acids. The V gene lost 1 base and the J gene lost 0 bases, with 7 bases spanning the gap.

This clone was observed a few times. The chain combines TRBV12-5 with TRBJ2-2; 13 bases map to TRBD2. The CDR3 contains 21 residues. The ends lost 0 bases at V and 0 bases at J; junction bases unmatched: 10. Per the germline V gene, CDR1 is LGHNT and CDR2 is FRNRAP. The chain's CDR3 is CASGLVLLLGLAGPNTGELFF. CDR3 nucleotides: TGTGCTAGTGGTTTGGTACTTCTTCTGGGACTAGCGGGACCGAACACCGGGGAGCTGTTTTTT.

The gene calls are TRBV11-2 and TRBJ2-7; 12 bases fit TRBD2. Looked up from germline, CDR1 is SGHAT and CDR2 is FQNNGV. The V and J ends lost 1 base and 4 bases, in that order; junction bases with no gene match: 2. CDR3 length: 15 amino acids. The CDR3 is CASSLGLAGEYEQYF. DNA of the CDR3: TGTGCCAGCAGCTTAGGACTAGCGGGAGAATACGAGCAGTACTTC.

The table lists this clone with a count of one. The V and J genes are TRBV15 and TRBJ2-5; D perhaps matches TRBD2 (5 bases). V was clipped by 3 bases and J by 5 bases, with 7 bases between them. The CDR3 sequence is 12 residues long. Germline V CDR1 and CDR2: LNHNV, YYDKDF (reference sequence). The CDR3 region is CATSSSGETQYF. As DNA, the CDR3 is TGTGCCACCAGCAGCTCGGGGGAGACCCAGTACTTC. Full variable domain (missing parts from reference TRBV15 and TRBJ2-5): DAMVIQNPRYQVTQFGKPVTLSCSQTLNHNVMYWYQQKSSQAPKLLFHYYDKDFNNEADTPDNFQSRRPNTSFCFLDIRSPGLGDTAMYLCATSSSGETQYFGPGTRLLVL.

This chain uses TRBV5-1 with TRBJ1-2; 7 bases line up with TRBD1. The CDR3 contains 15 residues. Trimming cost V 4 bases and J 2 bases; bases outside gene matches: 8. Germline values: CDR1 SGHRS, CDR2 YFSETQ. Here the CDR3 reads CASSDRTGLNYGYTF. CDR3 bases: TGCGCCAGCAGCGATAGGACAGGACTCAACTATGGCTACACCTTC.

This clone was observed a few times. J is TRBJ2-1 and V is TRBV15, with a tentative D call TRBD1 (6 bases). The germline V gene has CDR1 LNHNV and CDR2 YYDKDF (reference sequence). The CDR3 contains 14 residues. The germline V and J ends were trimmed by 4 bases and 0 bases, with 7 bases remaining between them. The CDR3 nucleotides read TGTGCCACCAGCACCAGGGGCTCCTACAATGAGCAGTTCTTC. Its protein is CATSTRGSYNEQFF.

The chain carries TRBV6-6 and TRBJ1-4, with no clear D. V dropped 5 bases and J dropped 8 bases, with 12 bases sitting between them. This CDR3 has 13 residues. The V gene's germline CDR1 is MNHNY and CDR2 SVGAGI (reference sequence). CDR3 sequence reads: CASSPGLGEKLFF. As DNA, the CDR3 is TGTGCCAGCAGTCCGGGCTTGGGGGAAAAACTGTTTTTT.

This chain links TRBV7-9 with TRBJ1-6; D gene ambiguous. The V gene's germline CDR1 is SEHNR and CDR2 FQNEAQ (reference sequence). V gave up 3 bases and J gave up 7 bases, with 13 bases separating them. The CDR3 has 15 amino acids. In DNA form, the CDR3 reads TGTGCCAGCAGCTTGGTGGCCGTCTCGAATTCACCCCTCCACTTT. Amino acids: CASSLVAVSNSPLHF.

J is TRBJ1-1 and V is TRBV2; possible D gene TRBD1, 5 bases. This CDR3 has 13 residues. Germline-derived CDR1 and CDR2 are SNHLY and FYNNEI. V lost 8 bases to trimming and J lost 1 base, with 11 bases between them. CDR3 sequence reads: CASVGHQNTEAFF. The DNA of the CDR3 is TGTGCCAGCGTCGGACACCAGAACACTGAAGCTTTCTTT.

This clone has more than one count but fewer than ten. The chain recombines TRBV2 with TRBJ2-1, with no clear D. V shed 4 bases and J shed 3 bases, with 7 bases lying between them. This CDR3 comprises 13 residues. Germline V CDR1 and CDR2: SNHLY, FYNNEI. CDR3 sequence reads: CASSVDLYNEQFF. DNA for the CDR3: TGTGCCAGCAGTGTTGACCTCTACAATGAGCAGTTCTTC.

The J gene is TRBJ1-6, the V gene TRBV10-3, with D perhaps TRBD1 (5 bases). The CDR3 is 14 amino acids. Deletions cut 4 bases from V and 8 bases from J, with 12 bases between. CDR1 and CDR2 (germline): ENHRY, SYGVKD. The CDR3 region has the DNA TGTGCCATCAGTGGCAGGGCCGATGATTCACCCCTCCACTTT. Amino acid sequence: CAISGRADDSPLHF.

This clone has more than one count but fewer than ten. This rearrangement joins TRBV27 to TRBJ1-5; possibly TRBD1 for D (5 bases). Germline assignment: CDR1 MNHEY and CDR2 SMNVEV (reference sequence). V was clipped by 0 bases and J by 5 bases, with 11 bases between them. This CDR3 comprises 15 residues. The CDR3 DNA reads as TGTGCCAGCAGTTTATCGGAGGGGAGGCATCAGCCCCAGCATTTT. This translates into CASSLSEGRHQPQHF.

The chain employs TRBV19 and TRBJ1-1; D gene uncertain. CDR3 length: 14 residues. The germline V gene encodes CDR1 LNHDA and CDR2 SQIVND (reference sequence). V gave up 1 base and J gave up 0 bases, with 6 bases separating them. CDR3 DNA: TGTGCCAGTAGTATAGGGACGTTGAACACTGAAGCTTTCTTT. Amino acids: CASSIGTLNTEAFF.

The gene calls are TRBV27 and TRBJ2-1; 9 bases align to TRBD2. V was pared by 11 bases and J by 4 bases, with 9 bases of the junction left unmatched. CDR1 is MNHEY, CDR2 SMNVEV, per germline (reference sequence). CDR3 length: 14 amino acids. The CDR3 coding sequence is TGTGCCTCGGCAACTAGCGGGCCGTACAATGAGCAGTTCTTC. Its protein product is CASATSGPYNEQFF.

The rearrangement links TRBV28 to TRBJ2-4; D is undetermined. The CDR3 covers 16 residues. The germline V gene has CDR1 MDHEN and CDR2 SYDVKM. With 1 base removed from V and 0 bases from J, the gap between germline ends came to 10 bases. CDR3 nucleotides: TGTGCCAGCAGTTTATTAGGCTCGCTAGCCAAAAACATTCAGTACTTC. It yields the protein CASSLLGSLAKNIQYF.

This clone came up a few times. The chain is built from TRBV6-6 and TRBJ1-2, with TRBD1 as a possible D gene (5 bases). Germline V CDR1 and CDR2: MNHNY, SVGAGI (reference sequence). There are 15 residues in the CDR3. Trimming stripped 6 bases from V and 6 bases from J, with 20 bases between. The CDR3 sequence: CASRWGEGQLDGYTF. For the CDR3, the DNA is TGTGCCAGCAGATGGGGAGAGGGGCAGCTCGATGGCTACACCTTC.

The chain has TRBV28 and TRBJ2-2; 14 nucleotides align to TRBD2. CDR3 length: 15 amino acids. V shed 8 bases, J shed 3 bases, and the junction held 2 bases outside the gene matches. Germline lookup yields CDR1 MDHEN and CDR2 SYDVKM. In DNA, the CDR3 is TGTGCCAGCCGACTAGCGGGGGGGTACACCGGGGAGCTGTTTTTT. Translation: CASRLAGGYTGELFF.

The rearrangement uses TRBV19 and TRBJ2-4, with D perhaps TRBD2 (6 bases). The germline CDR1 and CDR2 sequences are LNHDA and SQIVND (reference sequence). The CDR3 loop spans 17 amino acids. Deletions cut 6 bases from V and 1 base from J, with 19 bases between. For the CDR3, the DNA is TGTGCCAGTAGGCCGGGACGGAGGGATATTGCCAAAAACATTCAGTACTTC. It is translated as CASRPGRRDIAKNIQYF.

The gene calls are TRBV6-1 and TRBJ1-1; 7 nucleotides match TRBD1. V dropped 6 bases and J dropped 5; count of bases not matched to a gene: 3. The germline gives CDR1 MNHNS, CDR2 SASEGT. CDR3 length: 12 residues. The chain's CDR3 is CASSQGGTEAFF. DNA for the CDR3: TGTGCCAGCAGCCAGGGGGGGACTGAAGCTTTCTTT.